This TCR beta chain originates from a study of T cells after yellow fever vaccination. At the level of the study: Where fractions had low cell numbers, libraries were prepared from them with the SMART-Seq v4 Ultra Low Input RNA kit. Whole-study results and caveats: Most primary-vaccination clones reappeared after the booster (about 96% CD4, 75% to 90% CD8).

Details on this clonotype: Its antigen is unknown.

Between the trimmed V and J ends, which lost 4 bases and 8 bases, there was a span of 12 bases. The germline V gene has CDR1 LNHDA and CDR2 SQIVND (reference sequence). The CDR3 extends over 14 amino acids. TCR cDNA was made by 5'RACE template switching, adding a universal primer site and UMIs. MiXCR was run by TCRdb on the 5' RACE reads, yielding one entry per CDR3 protein. Among approximately 170,000 distinct CDR3 sequences listed, roughly 11% were seen once. The sample here was CD8+ T cells sorted from PBMCs, taken 15 days after the yellow fever booster vaccination. The rearrangement joins TRBV19 to TRBJ1-6, with D hard to call. The TCR was taken from a man aged 18-30 years who received the YFV17D yellow fever vaccine. The CDR3 region is CASSNSAFYSPLHF. CDR3 in DNA: TGTGCCAGTAGTAATTCGGCTTTCTATTCACCCCTCCACTTT.